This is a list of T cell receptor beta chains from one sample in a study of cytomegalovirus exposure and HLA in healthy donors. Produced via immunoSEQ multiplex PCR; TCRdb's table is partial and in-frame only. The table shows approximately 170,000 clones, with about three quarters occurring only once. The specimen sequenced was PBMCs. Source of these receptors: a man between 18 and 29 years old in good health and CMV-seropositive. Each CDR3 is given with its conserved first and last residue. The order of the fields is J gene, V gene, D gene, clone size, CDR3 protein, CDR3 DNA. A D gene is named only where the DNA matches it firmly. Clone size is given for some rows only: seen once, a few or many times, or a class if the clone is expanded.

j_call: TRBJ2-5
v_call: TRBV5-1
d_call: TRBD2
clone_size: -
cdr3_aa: CASSLGRGGRVPQETQYF
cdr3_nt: TGCGCCAGCAGCTTGGGCCGGGGGGGACGGGTCCCCCAAGAGACCCAGTACTTC

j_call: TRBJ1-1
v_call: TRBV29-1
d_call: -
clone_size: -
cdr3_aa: CSARKDLGTEAFF
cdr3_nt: TGCAGCGCCCGAAAGGACTTGGGGACTGAAGCTTTCTTT

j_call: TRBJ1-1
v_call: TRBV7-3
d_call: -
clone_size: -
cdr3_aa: CASSSLGGTEAFF
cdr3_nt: TGTGCCAGCAGCTCCCTCGGAGGCACTGAAGCTTTCTTT

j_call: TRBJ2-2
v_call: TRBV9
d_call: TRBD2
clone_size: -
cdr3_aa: CASSVVAGDTGELFF
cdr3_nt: TGTGCCAGCAGCGTCGTAGCGGGAGACACCGGGGAGCTGTTTTTT

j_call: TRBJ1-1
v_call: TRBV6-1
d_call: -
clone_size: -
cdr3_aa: CASSETYVNTEAFF
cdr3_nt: TGTGCCAGCAGTGAGACTTACGTGAACACTGAAGCTTTCTTT

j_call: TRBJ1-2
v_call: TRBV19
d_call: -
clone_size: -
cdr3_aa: CASSTWARLGYTF
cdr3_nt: TGTGCCAGTAGTACCTGGGCCCGCTTGGGCTACACCTTC

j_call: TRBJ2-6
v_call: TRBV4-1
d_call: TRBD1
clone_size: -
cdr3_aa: CASSQNPGQGSGANVLTF
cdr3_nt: TGCGCCAGCAGCCAAAATCCGGGACAGGGCTCTGGGGCCAACGTCCTGACTTTC

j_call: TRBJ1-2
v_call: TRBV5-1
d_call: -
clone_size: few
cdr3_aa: CASSLEFRQGGYTF
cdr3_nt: TGCGCCAGCAGCTTGGAATTTCGGCAGGGTGGCTACACCTTC

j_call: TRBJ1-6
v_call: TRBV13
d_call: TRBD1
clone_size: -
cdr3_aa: CASSSTGTGTTPLHF
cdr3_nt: TGTGCCAGCAGCTCAACCGGGACAGGCACTACACCCCTCCACTTT

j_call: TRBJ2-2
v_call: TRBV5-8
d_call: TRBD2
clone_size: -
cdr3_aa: CASSSGLAVGELFF
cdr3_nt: TGTGCCAGCTCCTCGGGACTAGCGGTAGGGGAGCTGTTTTTT

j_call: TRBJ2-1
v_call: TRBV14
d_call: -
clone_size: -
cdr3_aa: CASSRPPYEQFF
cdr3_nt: TGTGCCAGCAGCCGGCCCCCATACGAGCAGTTCTTC

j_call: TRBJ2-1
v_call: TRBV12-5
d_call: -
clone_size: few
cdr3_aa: CASGSLLAWNEQFF
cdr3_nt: TGTGCTAGTGGTTCCCTGCTAGCTTGGAATGAGCAGTTCTTC

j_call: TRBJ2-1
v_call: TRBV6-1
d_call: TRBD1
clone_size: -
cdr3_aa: CASSDDRGPYNEQFF
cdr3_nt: TGTGCCAGCAGTGACGACAGGGGGCCGTACAATGAGCAGTTCTTC

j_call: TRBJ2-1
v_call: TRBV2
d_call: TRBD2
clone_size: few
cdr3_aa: CASSLLAGSYNEQFF
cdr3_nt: TGTGCCAGCAGCCTGCTAGCGGGATCCTACAATGAGCAGTTCTTC

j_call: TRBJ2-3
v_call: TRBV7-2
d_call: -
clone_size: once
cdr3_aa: CASSLEMGGTDTQYF
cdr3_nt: TGTGCCAGCAGCTTAGAGATGGGGGGTACAGATACGCAGTATTTT

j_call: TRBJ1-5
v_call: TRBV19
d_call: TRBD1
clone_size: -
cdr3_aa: CASSGGQGGNQPQHF
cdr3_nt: TGTGCCAGTAGTGGGGGACAGGGAGGCAATCAGCCCCAGCATTTT

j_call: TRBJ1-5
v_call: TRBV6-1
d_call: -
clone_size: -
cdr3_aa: CASRKEGDQPQHF
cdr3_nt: TGTGCCAGCCGGAAGGAGGGAGATCAGCCCCAGCATTTT

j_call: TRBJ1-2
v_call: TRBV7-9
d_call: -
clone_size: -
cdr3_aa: CASSLVTEGYTF
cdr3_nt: TGTGCCAGCAGCTTAGTGACAGAGGGCTACACCTTC

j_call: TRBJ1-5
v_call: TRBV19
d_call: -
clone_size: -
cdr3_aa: CASSRQDYSNQPQHF
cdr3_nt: TGTGCCAGTAGTAGACAGGATTATAGCAATCAGCCCCAGCATTTT

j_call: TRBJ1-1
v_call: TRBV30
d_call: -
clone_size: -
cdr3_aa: CAVRPGRGLRNTEAFF
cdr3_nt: TGTGCCGTCCGGCCTGGAAGGGGTTTGAGGAACACTGAAGCTTTCTTT

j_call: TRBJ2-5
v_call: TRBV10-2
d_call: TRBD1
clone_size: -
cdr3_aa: CASSERGTGIFLEETQYF
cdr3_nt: TGCGCCAGCAGTGAGCGTGGGACAGGGATTTTTTTGGAAGAGACCCAGTACTTC

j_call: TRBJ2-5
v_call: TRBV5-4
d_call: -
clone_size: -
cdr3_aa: CASKLGGPLQETQYF
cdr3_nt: TGTGCCAGCAAGTTGGGGGGGCCGTTACAAGAGACCCAGTACTTC

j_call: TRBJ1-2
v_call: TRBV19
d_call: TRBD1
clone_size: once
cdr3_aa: CASSPQGAGLDYGYTF
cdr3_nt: TGTGCCAGTAGTCCACAGGGGGCCGGGCTCGACTATGGCTACACCTTC

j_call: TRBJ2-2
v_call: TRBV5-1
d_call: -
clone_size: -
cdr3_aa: CASSFQSLTSSWTGELFF
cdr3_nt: TGCGCCAGCAGCTTCCAATCTTTGACAAGTAGTTGGACCGGGGAGCTGTTTTTT

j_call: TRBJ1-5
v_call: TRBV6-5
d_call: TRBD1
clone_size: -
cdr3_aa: CASTPGTGGNQPQHF
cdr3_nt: TGTGCCAGCACCCCCGGGACAGGGGGCAATCAGCCCCAGCATTTT

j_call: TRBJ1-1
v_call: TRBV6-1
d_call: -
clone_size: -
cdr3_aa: CASRSQGYTEAFF
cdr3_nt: TGTGCCAGCAGATCACAGGGATACACTGAAGCTTTCTTT

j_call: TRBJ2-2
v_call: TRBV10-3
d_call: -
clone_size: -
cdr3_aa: CAISQNTGELFF
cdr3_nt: TGTGCCATCAGCCAAAACACCGGGGAGCTGTTTTTT

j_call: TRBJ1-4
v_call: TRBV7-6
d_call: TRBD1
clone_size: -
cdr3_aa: CASSFSGTGILYNEKLFF
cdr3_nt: TGTGCCAGCAGCTTTTCAGGGACAGGGATACTTTATAATGAAAAACTGTTTTTT

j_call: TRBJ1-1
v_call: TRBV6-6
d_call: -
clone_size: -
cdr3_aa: CASSYSRGEAFF
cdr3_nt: TGTGCCAGCAGTTACTCGCGGGGGGAAGCTTTCTTT

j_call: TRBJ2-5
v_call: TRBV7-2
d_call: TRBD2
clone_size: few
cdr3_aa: CASSRGLAGGSSETQYF
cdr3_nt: TGTGCCAGCAGCCGGGGGCTAGCGGGGGGCTCGTCGGAGACCCAGTACTTC

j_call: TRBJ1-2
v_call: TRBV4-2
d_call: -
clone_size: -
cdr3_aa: CASSQDAGPANYGYTF
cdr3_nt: TGTGCCAGCAGCCAAGATGCGGGGCCAGCCAACTATGGCTACACCTTC

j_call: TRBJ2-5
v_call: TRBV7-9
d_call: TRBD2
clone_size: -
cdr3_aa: CASSEAGGQETQYF
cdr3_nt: TGTGCCAGCAGCGAAGCGGGAGGCCAAGAGACCCAGTACTTC

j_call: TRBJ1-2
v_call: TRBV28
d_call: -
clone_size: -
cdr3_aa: CASSLGVGYTF
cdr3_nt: TGTGCCAGCAGTTTAGGAGTTGGCTACACCTTC

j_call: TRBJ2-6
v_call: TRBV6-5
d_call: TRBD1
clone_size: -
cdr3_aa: CASSHDRAGANVLTF
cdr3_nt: TGTGCCAGCAGTCACGACAGGGCTGGGGCCAACGTCCTGACTTTC

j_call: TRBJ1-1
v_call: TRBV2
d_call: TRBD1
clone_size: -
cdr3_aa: CASSAGQLNTEAFF
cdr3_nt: TGTGCCAGCAGCGCGGGACAGTTGAACACTGAAGCTTTCTTT

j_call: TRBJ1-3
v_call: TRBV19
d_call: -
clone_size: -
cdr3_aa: CASSPQASSGNTIYF
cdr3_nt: TGTGCCAGTAGTCCCCAGGCGAGCTCTGGAAACACCATATATTTT

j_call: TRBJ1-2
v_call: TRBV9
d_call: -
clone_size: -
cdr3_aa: CASSVVETGIYGYTF
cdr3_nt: TGTGCCAGCAGCGTAGTGGAGACAGGCATCTATGGCTACACCTTC

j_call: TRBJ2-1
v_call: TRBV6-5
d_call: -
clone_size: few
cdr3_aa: CASSMDFFRNNEQFF
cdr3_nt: TGTGCCAGCAGTATGGACTTCTTTCGAAACAATGAGCAGTTCTTC

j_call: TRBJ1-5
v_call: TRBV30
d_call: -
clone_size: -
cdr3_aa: CAWSVKGVFSNQPQHF
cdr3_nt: TGTGCCTGGAGTGTTAAGGGGGTTTTTAGCAATCAGCCCCAGCATTTT

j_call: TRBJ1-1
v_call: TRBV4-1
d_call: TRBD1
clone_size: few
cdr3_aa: CASSQGQLNTEAFF
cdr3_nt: TGCGCCAGCAGCCAGGGACAGTTGAACACTGAAGCTTTCTTT

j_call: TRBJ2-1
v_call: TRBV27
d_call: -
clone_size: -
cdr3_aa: CASSLGRLLDSSYNEQFF
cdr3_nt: TGTGCCAGCAGTTTGGGCAGGCTACTAGATTCCTCCTACAATGAGCAGTTCTTC

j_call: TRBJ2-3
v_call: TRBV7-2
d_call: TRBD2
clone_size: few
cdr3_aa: CASSLSGGTSTDTQYF
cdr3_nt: TGTGCCAGCAGCCTTAGCGGGGGCACTAGCACAGATACGCAGTATTTT

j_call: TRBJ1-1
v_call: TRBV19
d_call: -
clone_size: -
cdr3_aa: CASSTPTGGVRSDSEAFF
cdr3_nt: TGTGCCAGTAGTACCCCTACGGGAGGCGTTCGTTCGGATTCCGAAGCTTTCTTT

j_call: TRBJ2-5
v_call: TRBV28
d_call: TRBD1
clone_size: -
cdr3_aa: CASSHDRGRETQYF
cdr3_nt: TGTGCCAGCAGTCACGACAGGGGGCGGGAGACCCAGTACTTC

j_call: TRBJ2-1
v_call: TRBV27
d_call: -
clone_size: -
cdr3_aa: CASSTLETSYNEQFF
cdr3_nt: TGTGCCAGCAGTACGCTCGAGACATCCTACAATGAGCAGTTCTTC

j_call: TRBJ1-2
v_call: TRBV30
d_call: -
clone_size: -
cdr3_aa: CAWSPGGEPIYGYTF
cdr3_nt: TGTGCCTGGAGCCCCGGGGGGGAACCGATCTATGGCTACACCTTC

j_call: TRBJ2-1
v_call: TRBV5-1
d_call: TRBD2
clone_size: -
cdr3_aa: CASSLFSGRAGVNEQFF
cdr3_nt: TGCGCCAGCAGCTTGTTTAGCGGGAGGGCCGGGGTAAATGAGCAGTTCTTC

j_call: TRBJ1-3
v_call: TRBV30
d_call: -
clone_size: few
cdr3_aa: CAWESSRSGNTIYF
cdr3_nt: TGTGCCTGGGAGAGCAGCAGGTCTGGAAACACCATATATTTT

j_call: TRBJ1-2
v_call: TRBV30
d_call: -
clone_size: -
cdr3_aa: CAWREDTTTGLYGYTF
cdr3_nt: TGTGCCTGGAGAGAAGATACTACTACAGGGCTCTATGGCTACACCTTC

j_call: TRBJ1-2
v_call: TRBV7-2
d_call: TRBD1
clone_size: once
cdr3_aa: CASSLDTGDGYTF
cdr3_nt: TGTGCCAGCAGCTTAGATACAGGGGACGGCTACACCTTC

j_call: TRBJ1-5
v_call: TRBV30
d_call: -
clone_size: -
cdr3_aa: CAWSVAGNQPQHF
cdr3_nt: TGTGCCTGGAGTGTAGCGGGGAATCAGCCCCAGCATTTT

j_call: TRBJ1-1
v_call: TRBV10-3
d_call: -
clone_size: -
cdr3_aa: CAISEGSHSEAFF
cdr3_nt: TGTGCCATCAGTGAGGGGAGTCATTCTGAAGCTTTCTTT